One sample yielded the 32 T cell receptor beta chains listed below, sequenced in a study of human T cells and chemical hapten exposure (dated by TCRdb to the early 2020s). Library generation was performed with RACE. The instrument given in TCRdb is NextSeq 500. Using fastp at Q25 and MiXCR, TCRdb reprocessed the public reads and kept productive beta chains. Each entry merges the rows of one CDR3 protein and shows their most common DNA and genes. In this sample the table shows fewer than 500,000 distinct CDR3 sequences, around 4.8% of which occur a single time. Together, the top ten hold 2% to 2.5% of the sample. The sample's time point label, in plain terms: patch test 1, 2 weeks after DPC sensitization. Interpreted using the paper, the treatment or condition label stands for: therapeutic diphenylcyclopropenone sensitization with weekly scalp DPC. This specimen consisted of whole blood, obtained in connection with sensitization to the hapten diphenylcyclopropenone (DPC). Receptor source: a woman aged 50 to 60 with alopecia areata. Some clones in this sample may be carry-over from other donors' samples.

In its sample, this clonotype was seen many times. The V gene is TRBV18, the J gene TRBJ2-1; 14 bases match TRBD2. From germline, CDR1 is KGHSH and CDR2 LQKENI. CDR3 length: 18 residues. J was trimmed by 3 bases and V by 5 bases; bases with no gene match: 9. This CDR3 reads CASSSGTSGSKVYNEQFF. DNA for the CDR3: TGTGCCAGCTCATCCGGGACTAGCGGGAGTAAAGTCTACAATGAGCAGTTCTTC.

A few counts support this clonotype. The chain recombines TRBV7-8 with TRBJ2-3, with TRBD2 matching 10 bases. Germline V gives CDR1 SGHVS, CDR2 FQNEAQ. Germline trimming cut 2 bases from V and 0 bases from J; bases unmatched to any gene: 2. The CDR3 extends over 16 amino acids. CDR3 nucleotide sequence: TGTGCCAGCAGCTTACTGACTAGCGGGAGCACAGATACGCAGTATTTT. Encoded protein: CASSLLTSGSTDTQYF.

This clonotype came up many times. The chain uses TRBV6-2 or TRBV6-3 and TRBJ1-6; 9 nucleotides align to TRBD1. Germline assignment: CDR1 MNHEY and CDR2 SVGEGT. V trimming: 0 bases; J trimming: 7 bases; junction bases outside the gene matches: 10. The CDR3 is 18 residues long. In nucleotides, the CDR3 is TGTGCCAGCAGTTACTCCTCCTCACAGGGGGCGTGGAATTCACCCCTCCACTTT. This translates into CASSYSSSQGAWNSPLHF.

This clonotype was recorded a few times. The chain combines TRBV28 with TRBJ2-7, with 12 bases aligning to TRBD2. The germline V gene has CDR1 MDHEN and CDR2 SYDVKM. Trimming cost V 5 bases and J 6 bases; bases outside gene matches: 5. This CDR3 is 14 amino acids long. The CDR3 DNA reads TGTGCCAGCAGTGCGACTAGCGGGAGACTCGAGCAGTACTTC. Protein: CASSATSGRLEQYF. The variable domain in full, completed from reference TRBV28 and TRBJ2-7, reads DVKVTQSSRYLVKRTGEKVFLECVQDMDHENMFWYRQDPGLGLRLIYFSYDVKMKEKGDIPEGYSVSREKKERFSLILESASTNQTSMYLCASSATSGRLEQYFGPGTRLTVT.

V usage is TRBV29-1 and J usage is TRBJ1-2, with a possible D match to TRBD1 (6 bases). The V and J ends lost 0 bases and 7 bases respectively, with 21 bases between them. Germline CDR1 and CDR2: SQVTM and ANQGSEA. The CDR3 is 16 residues long. The DNA of the CDR3 is TGCAGCGTTGAAGAGGCGGGCAGGGGATTTCGTCCTGGCTACACCTTC. Amino acid sequence: CSVEEAGRGFRPGYTF.

This clonotype was counted at least ten times. The chain is built from TRBV29-1 and TRBJ2-7; D is possibly TRBD2 (5 bases). Deletions cut 5 bases from V and 0 bases from J, with 8 bases between. The CDR3 loop spans 12 amino acids. CDR1 and CDR2 (germline): SQVTM, ANQGSEA. The CDR3 nucleotides are TGCAGCGTTAGCGGTTTCTCCTACGAGCAGTACTTC. It translates to CSVSGFSYEQYF.

Ten or more counts support this clonotype. CDR3 sequence (DNA): TGTGCCAGCAGTCTTGGACAGGGGGCCAGTGAGCAGTACTTC. Its translation is CASSLGQGASEQYF. V gene TRBV27 combines with J gene TRBJ2-7, with 11 bases fitting TRBD1. CDR1 and CDR2 from the germline V gene are MNHEY and SMNVEV (reference sequence). The CDR3 covers 14 residues. With 5 bases clipped from V and 7 bases from J, the junction kept 7 bases outside the gene matches.

This clonotype was picked up many times. One end of the junction is discordant with germline, which a read error may explain. CDR3 DNA sequence: TGTGCCAGCAGCTTTGACAGGGACATCTTC. Amino acids: CASSFDRDIF. This chain joins TRBV7-2 and TRBJ1-2, with 7 bases that match TRBD1. This CDR3 spans 10 amino acids. Per the germline V gene, CDR1 is SGHTA and CDR2 is FQGNSA.

This clonotype was found many times. V is TRBV12-3 or TRBV12-4 and J is TRBJ1-2; the match to TRBD1 covers 9 bases. V trimming: 6 bases; J trimming: 6 bases; junction bases outside the gene matches: 11. CDR3 length: 15 amino acids. CDR3 amino acids: CASSPTGTGNHGYTF. CDR3 nucleotides: TGTGCCAGCAGCCCGACCGGGACAGGGAACCATGGCTACACCTTC.

The rearrangement uses TRBV9 and TRBJ1-6, with TRBD1 as a possible D gene (5 bases). The CDR3 is made up of 13 amino acids. Trimming removed 6 bases at V and 9 bases at J, with 13 bases between. Looked up from germline, CDR1 is SGDLS and CDR2 is YYNGEE. The CDR3 DNA sequence: TGTGCCAGCAACCAGGGAGGGCGTTCACCCCTCCACTTT. It yields the protein CASNQGGRSPLHF.

Many counts were recorded for this clonotype. The V and J genes are TRBV12-3 or TRBV12-4 and TRBJ2-1; maybe TRBD2 (6 bases). With 8 bases removed from V and 0 bases from J, the gap between germline ends came to 14 bases. The CDR3 is 15 amino acids. DNA of the CDR3: TGTGCCAGCGCTCACCCGGGGGACTCCTACAATGAGCAGTTCTTC. Amino acids: CASAHPGDSYNEQFF.

This clonotype showed up just a few times. The genes are TRBV28 and TRBJ2-7, with TRBD1 identical over 8 bases. Germline trimming cut 5 bases from V and 5 bases from J; bases unmatched to any gene: 5. Germline CDR1 is MDHEN and CDR2 is SYDVKM. CDR3 length: 13 residues. CDR3 bases: TGTGCCAGCAGTGGGACAGGCGCCGACGAGCAGTACTTC. Translated: CASSGTGADEQYF.

The chain employs TRBV9 and TRBJ2-3; 14 nucleotides match TRBD2. The V gene end was trimmed by 3 bases and the J gene end by 4 bases; junction bases not matched to a gene: 4. CDR3 length equals 16 residues. CDR1 and CDR2 (germline): SGDLS, YYNGEE. DNA of the CDR3: TGTGCCAGCAGCGCGGGACTAGCGGGAGCCTCAGATACGCAGTATTTT. Protein product: CASSAGLAGASDTQYF. Looking up the rest from reference TRBV9 and TRBJ2-3 gives the full variable domain: DSGVTQTPKHLITATGQRVTLRCSPRSGDLSVYWYQQSLDQGLQFLIQYYNGEERAKGNILERFSAQQFPDLHSELNLSSLELGDSALYFCASSAGLAGASDTQYFGPGTRLTVL.

This chain links TRBV10-3 with TRBJ1-1, with a weak D call TRBD1 (5 bases). This CDR3 has 12 amino acids. Germline V lookup: CDR1 ENHRY, CDR2 SYGVKD. The germline V and J ends were trimmed by 8 bases and 1 base, with 8 bases remaining between them. This CDR3 is CAIQGTNTEAFF. The CDR3, as DNA: TGTGCCATCCAGGGTACGAACACTGAAGCTTTCTTT.

At least ten counts were recorded for this clonotype. The chain joins TRBV10-3 to TRBJ2-1; 15 bases line up with TRBD2. Trimming at V came to 2 bases and at J to 6 bases, leaving 2 bases not matched to a gene. CDR1 is ENHRY, CDR2 SYGVKD, per germline. This CDR3 contains 16 residues. CDR3 loop: CAISERGLAGGNEQFF. The CDR3 bases are TGTGCCATCAGTGAGAGGGGACTAGCGGGGGGCAATGAGCAGTTCTTC.

The sample holds many counts of this clonotype. This sequence joins TRBV7-9 and TRBJ2-7, with 7 bases identical to TRBD1. In germline, CDR1 is SEHNR, CDR2 FQNEAQ (reference sequence). The CDR3 spans 13 residues. V lost 5 bases, J lost 7 bases, and 8 bases stayed unmatched. In DNA form, the CDR3 reads TGTGCCAGCAGCCCCCTGGGACAGAGAGAGCAGTACTTC. It encodes CASSPLGQREQYF.

This clonotype was seen many times. This chain connects TRBV29-1 to TRBJ1-1; D perhaps matches TRBD1 (5 bases). The V gene's germline CDR1 is SQVTM and CDR2 ANQGSEA. Trimming removed 6 bases at V and 0 bases at J, with 14 bases between. The length of the CDR3 is 14 residues. The CDR3 sequence is CSVKPQGLNTEAFF. DNA for the CDR3: TGCAGCGTCAAACCCCAGGGATTGAACACTGAAGCTTTCTTT.

This clonotype was picked up many times. The chain carries TRBV7-2 and TRBJ2-7, with D tentatively TRBD1 (6 bases). Trimming pared 5 bases from V and 4 bases from J, leaving 15 bases between. The CDR3 loop spans 14 amino acids. Germline assignment: CDR1 SGHTA and CDR2 FQGNSA. The CDR3 bases are TGTGCCAGCAGCCCCGGGACATCCGATTACGAGCAGTACTTC. Protein sequence: CASSPGTSDYEQYF.

This clonotype was recorded a few times. V is TRBV5-6 and J is TRBJ2-7; D uncertain. CDR1 SGHDT and CDR2 YYEEEE come from the germline V gene. Trimming cost V 3 bases and J 5 bases, with 15 bases left between them. This CDR3 contains 14 residues. The CDR3 DNA reads TGTGCCAGCAGCTCGGACGCCCCGGTTCACGAGCAGTACTTC. This codes for CASSSDAPVHEQYF. Based on the CDR3 plus reference TRBV5-6 and TRBJ2-7, the full variable domain is DAGVTQSPTHLIKTRGQQVTLRCSPKSGHDTVSWYQQALGQGPQFIFQYYEEEERQRGNFPDRFSGHQFPNYSSELNVNALLLGDSALYLCASSSDAPVHEQYFGPGTRLTVT.

This clonotype was recorded many times. V usage is TRBV2 and J usage is TRBJ1-4; D is undetermined. CDR3 size: 15 residues. Germline CDR1 and CDR2: SNHLY and FYNNEI. Trimming removed 3 bases at V and 5 bases at J, with 13 bases between. The CDR3 spells CASSEDGTRNEKLFF. The CDR3 DNA is TGTGCCAGCAGTGAGGATGGAACGCGGAATGAAAAACTGTTTTTT. Based on the CDR3 plus reference TRBV2 and TRBJ1-4, the full variable domain is EPEVTQTPSHQVTQMGQEVILRCVPISNHLYFYWYRQILGQKVEFLVSFYNNEISEKSEIFDDQFSVERPDGSNFTLKIRSTKLEDSAMYFCASSEDGTRNEKLFFGSGTQLSVL.

This clonotype has a count of ten or more. The chain combines TRBV7-3 with TRBJ2-2, with D tentatively TRBD2 (6 bases). Germline CDR1 reads SGHTA; CDR2 reads FQGTGA. Trimming cost V 2 bases and J 3 bases, with 10 bases left between them. The length of the CDR3 is 15 residues. CDR3 amino acids: CASSLGRGDTGELFF. CDR3 in DNA: TGTGCCAGCAGCTTAGGGCGGGGTGACACCGGGGAGCTGTTTTTT.

This clonotype was recorded at least ten times. The chain recombines TRBV29-1 with TRBJ1-1; 9 bases are shared with TRBD1. This CDR3 has 12 amino acids. The germline V gene encodes CDR1 SQVTM and CDR2 ANQGSEA. The trim removed 7 bases at V and 6 bases at J, leaving 6 bases unmatched. The chain's CDR3 is CSAPGQGAEAFF. CDR3 nucleotides: TGCAGCGCTCCGGGACAGGGAGCTGAAGCTTTCTTT.

There are a few counts of this clonotype. This chain connects TRBV10-3 to TRBJ2-7; TRBD2 agrees at 9 bases. Germline V gene data show CDR1 as ENHRY and CDR2 as SYGVKD. The CDR3 has 13 amino acids. V shed 7 bases and J 5 bases; nucleotides not matched to a gene: 6. CDR3 in DNA: TGTGCCATCAAAGCGGGAGGAGGCCACGAGCAGTACTTC. Translation gives CAIKAGGGHEQYF.

This clonotype was found many times. The CDR3 nucleotides are TGCAGTGCTGACCGAAATACGCAGTATTTT. It translates to CSADRNTQYF. J is TRBJ2-3 and V is TRBV20-1; D is ambiguous. V lost 5 bases to trimming and J lost 7 bases, with 7 bases between them. The CDR3 runs 10 residues. Per the germline V gene, CDR1 is DFQATT and CDR2 is SNEGSKA (reference sequence).

The chain links TRBV4-2 to TRBJ1-6, with D unresolved. CDR3 length equals 16 residues. Germline values: CDR1 LGHNA, CDR2 YNFKEQ. Trimming took off 0 bases at V and 9 bases at J, with 15 bases between the two ends. CDR3 in amino acids: CASSQERPGSGSPLHF. DNA for the CDR3: TGTGCCAGCAGCCAAGAAAGACCGGGATCCGGTTCACCCCTCCACTTT.

This clonotype appeared many times. This chain connects TRBV6-5 to TRBJ1-5; TRBD1 aligns across 9 bases. The CDR3 consists of 15 residues. Per the germline V gene, CDR1 is MNHEY and CDR2 is SVGAGI. V was clipped by 10 bases and J by 2 bases; unmatched bases: 9. The CDR3, as DNA: TGTGCCACCCAAACAGGGGGCACTGGCAATCAGCCCCAGCATTTT. It yields the protein CATQTGGTGNQPQHF.

This clonotype occurred many times. The chain uses TRBV30 and TRBJ1-6; no clear D. Trimming cost V 1 base and J 9 bases, with 4 bases left between them. CDR1 is GTSNPN and CDR2 is SVGIG in the germline V gene (reference sequence). The CDR3 length is 11 residues. DNA for the CDR3: TGTGCCTGGAGTGACCCTTCACCCCTCCACTTT. This gives the protein CAWSDPSPLHF. The full variable domain, completed using reference TRBV30 and TRBJ1-6, is SQTIHQWPATLVQPVGSPLSLECTVEGTSNPNLYWYRQAAGRGLQLLFYSVGIGQISSEVPQNLSASRPQDRQFILSSKKLLLSDSGFYLCAWSDPSPLHFGNGTRLTVT.

This clonotype was seen repeatedly, ten times or more. The chain has TRBV28 and TRBJ2-5; weak D call: TRBD1 (6 bases). V was trimmed by 10 bases and J by 1 base, leaving 13 bases between them. The CDR3 covers 13 residues. Germline CDR1 and CDR2: MDHEN and SYDVKM. The CDR3 spells CATRQGIQETQYF. The CDR3 DNA sequence: TGTGCCACCAGGCAGGGGATCCAAGAGACCCAGTACTTC.

This clonotype was seen repeatedly, ten times or more. The chain is built from TRBV20-1 and TRBJ1-5; possibly TRBD1 for D (6 bases). Trimming stripped 4 bases from V and 2 bases from J, with 15 bases between. Germline-derived CDR1 and CDR2 are DFQATT and SNEGSKA (reference sequence). The CDR3 is made up of 15 amino acids. The CDR3: CSAKTPGAGNQPQHF. CDR3 DNA sequence: TGCAGTGCTAAGACCCCAGGGGCCGGCAATCAGCCCCAGCATTTT.

This chain joins TRBV5-4 and TRBJ1-1, with D perhaps TRBD1 (6 bases). The CDR3 is 15 residues long. CDR1 is SGHNT and CDR2 is YYREEE in the germline V gene (reference sequence). Trimming cost V 3 bases and J 4 bases, with 16 bases left between them. The CDR3 protein is CASSWGQGFSTEAFF. For the CDR3, the DNA is TGTGCCAGCAGCTGGGGCCAGGGGTTTAGCACTGAAGCTTTCTTT.

This clonotype was observed at least ten times. The chain couples TRBV7-2 to TRBJ1-5, with 8 bases that match TRBD1. Germline CDR1 and CDR2: SGHTA and FQGNSA. The J segment lost 7 bases and the V segment lost 5 bases, leaving 10 bases of the junction unmatched. This CDR3 comprises 15 residues. This chain's CDR3 is CASSPRTGSGQPQHF. The CDR3 region has the DNA TGTGCCAGCAGCCCAAGGACAGGGTCCGGGCAGCCCCAGCATTTT.

The chain has TRBV20-1 and TRBJ1-2, with D possibly TRBD1 on 6 matching bases. The CDR3 length is 12 residues. V shed 6 bases and J shed 8 bases, with 16 bases lying between them. Germline loops: CDR1 DFQATT, CDR2 SNEGSKA (reference sequence). The CDR3 DNA is TGCAGTGCCCAGGGGCCTGGACAGGGCTACACCTTC. It encodes CSAQGPGQGYTF.